This T cell receptor (beta chain) was sequenced during a study of shared T cell receptors in the human thymus. This table comes from immunoSEQ multiplex PCR, and its TCRdb copy is limited to in-frame clones, with some not included. The sample has 720,000 or so clones, over 75% seen once. CDR3 length: 15 residues. Germline assignment: CDR1 LNHDA and CDR2 SQIVND (reference sequence). The germline V and J ends were trimmed by 1 base and 0 bases, with 9 bases remaining between them. Separately, the same data were catalogued under a study of human thymus T cells. Turning to that study: Corrective surgery for congenital heart defects was being performed on the healthy Finnish infants who served as donors. Thymic material originated from resections removed in the course of corrective heart surgery. Usage of V and J genes appeared biased in thymic and blood repertoires. Related reports documented highly overlapping thymic repertoires among unrelated individuals.

The TCR was taken from a girl in the first two years of life with a congenital heart defect. Sequences were obtained from thymocytes. The chain recombines TRBV19 with TRBJ1-1; D is possibly TRBD1 (5 bases). The CDR3 DNA sequence: TGTGCCAGTAGTATAGTAACAGGTTTGAACACTGAAGCTTTCTTT. Encoded protein: CASSIVTGLNTEAFF.